One sample yielded the 23 T cell receptor beta chains listed below, sequenced in a study of beta chain features in type 1 diabetes (dated by TCRdb to the late 2010s). The library came from the immunoSEQ multiplex PCR assay. The entire amount of isolated RNA was reverse transcribed using the High Capacity cDNA Reverse Transcription Kit, so the sequenced TCRB transcripts were expressed ones. Drawn from immuneACCESS, this table holds only the in-frame rearrangements with V and J called that TCRdb kept. Clones are partly lost; checked studies trace under half to an unresolved V gene and leave the rest unexplained. The sample profile shows 970,000 or so clones; roughly a sixth of them were found once. 0.02% to 0.025% of the sample is held by the ten biggest clonotypes. The sequenced sample consisted of naive CD4+ T cells from blood. Reading the label with the study, this specimen's cell subset or site is: true naive CD4+ T cells. These receptor sequences come from a woman aged 18 to 35 in good health.

V usage is TRBV28 and J usage is TRBJ1-1, with D possibly matching TRBD1 (5 bases). Germline loops: CDR1 MDHEN, CDR2 SYDVKM. This CDR3 comprises 13 residues. The V end was cut by 2 bases, the J end by 7 bases, with 11 bases between. CDR3 amino acids: CASSLGRALEAFF. DNA of the CDR3: TGTGCCAGCAGTTTAGGCAGGGCTCTTGAAGCTTTCTTT.

The rearrangement uses TRBV4-3 and TRBJ2-3; 9 bases line up with TRBD1. The CDR3 extends over 16 amino acids. The J segment lost 2 bases and the V segment lost 0 bases, leaving 3 bases of the junction unmatched. Per the germline V gene, CDR1 is LGHNA and CDR2 is YSLEER. Written as DNA, the CDR3 is TGCGCCAGCAGCCAAGATCGGGACAGGGTCACAGATACGCAGTATTTT. Its translation is CASSQDRDRVTDTQYF.

V is TRBV4-2 and J is TRBJ1-2, with D unclear. Trimming took 0 bases from V and 4 from J, leaving 12 bases between them. The CDR3 totals 15 residues. Germline assignment: CDR1 LGHNA and CDR2 YNFKEQ. The CDR3 reads CASSQDEARSYGYTF. In DNA, the CDR3 is TGTGCCAGCAGCCAAGATGAAGCACGCAGCTATGGCTACACCTTC.

The V call is TRBV15, the J call TRBJ2-3, with 15 bases matching TRBD2. The CDR3 consists of 19 residues. Germline V gene lookup returns CDR1 LNHNV and CDR2 YYDKDF (reference sequence). Trimming cost V 3 bases and J 4 bases; bases outside gene matches: 11. CDR3 loop: CATSSGLAGGSGYADTQYF. CDR3 DNA: TGTGCCACCAGCAGCGGACTAGCGGGAGGGTCCGGGTACGCAGATACGCAGTATTTT.

This rearrangement joins TRBV6-6 to TRBJ1-5; possibly TRBD1 for D (6 bases). Deletions cut 7 bases from V and 7 bases from J, with 20 bases between. CDR1 is MNHNY and CDR2 is SVGAGI in the germline V gene (reference sequence). The CDR3 is 15 amino acids. The chain's CDR3 is CASTGRISGEQPQHF. The CDR3 DNA is TGTGCCAGCACCGGACGGATCTCAGGGGAACAGCCCCAGCATTTT.

This clone was detected a few times. V and J are TRBV27 and TRBJ1-2; tentatively, D is TRBD1 (6 bases). The CDR3 consists of 13 residues. The germline gives CDR1 MNHEY, CDR2 SMNVEV (reference sequence). The V and J ends lost 6 bases and 8 bases respectively, with 16 bases between them. CDR3 nucleotide sequence: TGTGCCAGCAGAACCGACAGGTTCAGAGGCTACACCTTC. Translated: CASRTDRFRGYTF.

The table lists this clone with a few counts. The same CDR3 can be traced to other DNA sequences in this sample. V is TRBV7-3 and J is TRBJ2-2, with no clear D. V was pared by 2 bases and J by 5 bases, with 6 bases between. Germline-derived CDR1 and CDR2 are SGHTA and FQGTGA. This CDR3 is built from 13 residues. The CDR3 sequence is CASSLLQTGELFF. The CDR3 coding sequence is TGTGCCAGCAGCTTACTCCAGACCGGGGAGCTGTTTTTT.

This clone has more than one count but fewer than ten. CDR3 sequence reads: CSVESTGWAQYF. CDR3 sequence (DNA): TGCAGCGTTGAAAGCACAGGGTGGGCCCAGTACTTC. The rearrangement links TRBV29-1 to TRBJ2-5, with a possible D match to TRBD1 (6 bases). Germline CDR1 SQVTM, CDR2 ANQGSEA. The CDR3 has 12 amino acids. V dropped 2 bases and J dropped 9 bases, with 13 bases sitting between them.

This sequence joins TRBV9 and TRBJ2-5, with 12 nucleotides matching TRBD1. The V and J ends lost 4 bases and 5 bases, in that order; junction bases with no gene match: 9. CDR1 SGDLS and CDR2 YYNGEE come from the germline V gene. This CDR3 has 16 residues. Here the CDR3 reads CASSPGDRGHRETQYF. The CDR3 DNA is TGTGCCAGCAGCCCCGGGGACAGGGGGCATCGGGAGACCCAGTACTTC. Supplemented by reference TRBV9 and TRBJ2-5, the full variable domain reads DSGVTQTPKHLITATGQRVTLRCSPRSGDLSVYWYQQSLDQGLQFLIQYYNGEERAKGNILERFSAQQFPDLHSELNLSSLELGDSALYFCASSPGDRGHRETQYFGPGTRLLVL.

This rearrangement joins TRBV6-5 to TRBJ1-1, with D hard to call. CDR1 is MNHEY, CDR2 SVGAGI, per germline. The length of the CDR3 is 14 residues. V was shortened by 6 bases and J by 1 base, with 12 bases between the two germline ends. The chain's CDR3 is CASSLSRTNTEAFF. The CDR3 DNA sequence: TGTGCCAGCAGCCTCTCAAGGACGAACACTGAAGCTTTCTTT.

This clone has only a few counts. This chain uses TRBV7-2 with TRBJ1-2; D unclear. This CDR3 has 13 residues. Trimming stripped 2 bases from V and 4 bases from J, with 8 bases between. Looked up from germline, CDR1 is SGHTA and CDR2 is FQGNSA. The CDR3 DNA reads as TGTGCCAGCAGCTTACTACGGGGCTATGGCTACACCTTC. It yields the protein CASSLLRGYGYTF.

A word on this clone: This same CDR3 is encoded by further DNA sequences in the sample. The chain couples TRBV2 to TRBJ2-1, with D hard to call. The V and J ends lost 4 bases and 6 bases respectively, with 4 bases between them. This CDR3 has 11 residues. Germline CDR1 and CDR2: SNHLY and FYNNEI. CDR3 region: CASSAGNEQFF. The CDR3 nucleotides are TGTGCCAGCAGTGCGGGCAATGAGCAGTTCTTC.

This clone was counted between two and nine times. The V and J genes are TRBV7-2 and TRBJ2-1, with a weak D call TRBD2 (6 bases). Trimming stripped 5 bases from V and 6 bases from J, with 14 bases between. This CDR3 spans 14 amino acids. CDR1 and CDR2 from the germline V gene are SGHTA and FQGNSA. The CDR3 protein is CASSPGGSFNEQFF. CDR3 sequence (DNA): TGTGCCAGCAGCCCCGGAGGGAGCTTCAATGAGCAGTTCTTC.

The gene calls are TRBV4-1 and TRBJ2-1; 8 bases are shared with TRBD2. The CDR3 runs to 15 residues. Trimming cost V 3 bases and J 7 bases; bases outside gene matches: 8. Per germline, CDR1 MGHRA and CDR2 YSYEKL. Here the CDR3 DNA reads TGCGCCAGCAGCCATCAAGCGGGAGTGCCGAATGAGCAGTTCTTC. It is translated as CASSHQAGVPNEQFF.

This clone was detected only a few times. The chain uses TRBV10-3 and TRBJ2-1; 9 bases line up with TRBD1. Germline assignment: CDR1 ENHRY and CDR2 SYGVKD. The CDR3 contains 15 residues. V lost 6 bases to trimming and J lost 4 bases; unmatched junction nucleotides: 7. CDR3: CAIRKGQGNYNEQFF. The CDR3 coding sequence is TGTGCCATCAGGAAGGGACAGGGCAATTACAATGAGCAGTTCTTC.

This clone was observed at least ten times. The rearrangement joins TRBV7-9 to TRBJ1-1, with D hard to call. V gave up 3 bases and J gave up 2 bases, with 13 bases separating them. The CDR3 has 15 amino acids. From germline, CDR1 is SEHNR and CDR2 FQNEAQ (reference sequence). The CDR3, as DNA: TGTGCCAGCAGCTTGGACGGTTGGAGTAACACTGAAGCTTTCTTT. Translating it yields CASSLDGWSNTEAFF.

Only a few counts were recorded for this clone. This chain connects TRBV29-1 to TRBJ1-1, with unresolved D. The CDR3 loop spans 14 amino acids. V was clipped by 5 bases and J by 2 bases, with 15 bases between them. CDR1 SQVTM and CDR2 ANQGSEA come from the germline V gene. The DNA of the CDR3 is TGCAGCGTTTTAGGCCGAAACCTTAACACTGAAGCTTTCTTT. Encoded protein: CSVLGRNLNTEAFF. Full variable domain (outside the CDR3, taken from reference TRBV29-1 and TRBJ1-1): SAVISQKPSRDICQRGTSLTIQCQVDSQVTMMFWYRQQPGQSLTLIATANQGSEATYESGFVIDKFPISRPNLTFSTLTVSNMSPEDSSIYLCSVLGRNLNTEAFFGQGTRLTVV.

This clone was detected only a few times. This sequence joins TRBV15 and TRBJ2-6; 9 bases match TRBD1. CDR3 length equals 16 residues. V lost 2 bases, J lost 2 bases, and 1 base stayed unmatched. In germline, CDR1 is LNHNV, CDR2 YYDKDF (reference sequence). The CDR3: CATSRRQGAGANVLTF. CDR3 bases: TGTGCCACCAGCAGAAGACAGGGGGCTGGGGCCAACGTCCTGACTTTC.

This clone was observed a few times. The chain couples TRBV5-1 to TRBJ2-1; TRBD1 aligns across 9 bases. The CDR3 is made up of 17 amino acids. CDR1 SGHRS and CDR2 YFSETQ come from the germline V gene. V was pared by 0 bases and J by 4 bases, with 8 bases of the junction left unmatched. The CDR3 DNA is TGCGCCAGCAGCTTGGCCAAGGGGACAGGGCCGTACAATGAGCAGTTCTTC. The encoded protein is CASSLAKGTGPYNEQFF.

This clone turned up a few times. The chain has TRBV11-2 and TRBJ1-4; D is undetermined. The CDR3 extends over 14 amino acids. CDR1 and CDR2 (germline): SGHAT, FQNNGV. The ends were cut back, 5 bases at V and 4 bases at J, with 11 bases in the middle. CDR3 protein: CASSVGHINEKLFF. The CDR3 bases are TGTGCCAGCAGCGTGGGCCATATTAATGAAAAACTGTTTTTT. Full variable domain (rest looked up from reference TRBV11-2 and TRBJ1-4): EAGVAQSPRYKIIEKRQSVAFWCNPISGHATLYWYQQILGQGPKLLIQFQNNGVVDDSQLPKDRFSAERLKGVDSTLKIQPAKLEDSAVYLCASSVGHINEKLFFGSGTQLSVL.

A note on this clone: Germline and junction disagree at one end, which may indicate a read error. This rearrangement joins TRBV15 to TRBJ2-5; no clear D gene. The CDR3 sequence is 13 residues long. Germline loops: CDR1 LNHNV, CDR2 YYDKDF (reference sequence). Here the CDR3 DNA reads TGTGCCACCAGCCGAGAGCGAATGTGGACCCAGTACTTC. Protein product: CATSRERMWTQYF.

The J gene is TRBJ2-1, the V gene TRBV4-3; D ambiguous. Germline-derived CDR1 and CDR2 are LGHNA and YSLEER. Trimming stripped 4 bases from V and 0 bases from J, with 16 bases between. The CDR3 loop spans 17 amino acids. CDR3 in amino acids: CASSLSPTLSSYNEQFF. The CDR3 region has the DNA TGCGCCAGCAGCCTTAGCCCGACCCTGAGCTCCTACAATGAGCAGTTCTTC.

The DNA for the CDR3 is TGCAGCGCTGTAGCGGGAGGGCCCTCTGATGAGCAGTTCTTC. Protein sequence: CSAVAGGPSDEQFF. This chain joins TRBV29-1 and TRBJ2-1, with 11 bases fitting TRBD2. V lost 7 bases, J lost 8 bases, and 10 bases stayed unmatched. CDR1 SQVTM and CDR2 ANQGSEA come from the germline V gene. The CDR3 is 14 residues long.